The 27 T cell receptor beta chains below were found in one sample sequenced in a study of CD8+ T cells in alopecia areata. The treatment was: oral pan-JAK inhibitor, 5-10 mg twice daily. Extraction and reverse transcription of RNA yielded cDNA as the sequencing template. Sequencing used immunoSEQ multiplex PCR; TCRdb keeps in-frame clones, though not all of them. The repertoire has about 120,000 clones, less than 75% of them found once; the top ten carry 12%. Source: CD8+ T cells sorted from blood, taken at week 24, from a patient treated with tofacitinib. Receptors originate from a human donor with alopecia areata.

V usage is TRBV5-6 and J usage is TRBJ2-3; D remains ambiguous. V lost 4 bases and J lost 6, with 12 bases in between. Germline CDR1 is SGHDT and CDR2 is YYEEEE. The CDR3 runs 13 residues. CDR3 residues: CASSPSPGDTQYF. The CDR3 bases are TGTGCCAGCAGCCCTTCACCAGGCGATACGCAGTATTTT.

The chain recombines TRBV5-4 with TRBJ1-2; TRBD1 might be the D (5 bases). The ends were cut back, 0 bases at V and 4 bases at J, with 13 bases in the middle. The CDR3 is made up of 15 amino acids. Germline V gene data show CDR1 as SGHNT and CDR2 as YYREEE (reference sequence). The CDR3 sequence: CASSLEGLRIYGYTF. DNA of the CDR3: TGTGCCAGCAGCTTGGAGGGACTGCGGATCTATGGCTACACCTTC. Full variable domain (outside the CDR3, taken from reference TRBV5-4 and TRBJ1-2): ETGVTQSPTHLIKTRGQQVTLRCSSQSGHNTVSWYQQALGQGPQFIFQYYREEENGRGNFPPRFSGLQFPNYSSELNVNALELDDSALYLCASSLEGLRIYGYTFGSGTRLTVV.

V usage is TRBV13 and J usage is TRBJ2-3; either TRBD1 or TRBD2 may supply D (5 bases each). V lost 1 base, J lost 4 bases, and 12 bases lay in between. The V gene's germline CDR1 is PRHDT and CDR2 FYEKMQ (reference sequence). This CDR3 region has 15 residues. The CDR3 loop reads CASSLVGEGADTQYF. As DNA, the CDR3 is TGTGCCAGCAGCTTAGTCGGGGAAGGGGCAGATACGCAGTATTTT.

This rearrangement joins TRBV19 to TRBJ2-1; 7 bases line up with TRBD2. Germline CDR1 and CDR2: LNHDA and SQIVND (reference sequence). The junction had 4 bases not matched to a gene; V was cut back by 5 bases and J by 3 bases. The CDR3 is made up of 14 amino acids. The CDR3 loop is CASSGGLLYNEQFF. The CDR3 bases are TGTGCCAGTAGTGGGGGACTACTCTACAATGAGCAGTTCTTC.

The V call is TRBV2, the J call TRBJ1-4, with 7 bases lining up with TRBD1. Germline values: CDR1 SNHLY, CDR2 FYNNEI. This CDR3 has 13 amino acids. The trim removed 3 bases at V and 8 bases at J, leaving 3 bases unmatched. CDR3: CASSDYRGEKLFF. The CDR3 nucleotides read TGTGCCAGCAGTGACTACAGGGGAGAAAAACTGTTTTTT. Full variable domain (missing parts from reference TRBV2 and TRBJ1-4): EPEVTQTPSHQVTQMGQEVILRCVPISNHLYFYWYRQILGQKVEFLVSFYNNEISEKSEIFDDQFSVERPDGSNFTLKIRSTKLEDSAMYFCASSDYRGEKLFFGSGTQLSVL.

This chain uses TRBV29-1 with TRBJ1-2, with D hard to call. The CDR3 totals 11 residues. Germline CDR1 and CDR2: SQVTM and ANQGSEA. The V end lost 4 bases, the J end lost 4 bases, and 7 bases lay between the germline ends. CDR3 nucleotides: TGCAGCGTTGTGGATCTCTATGGCTACACCTTC. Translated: CSVVDLYGYTF.

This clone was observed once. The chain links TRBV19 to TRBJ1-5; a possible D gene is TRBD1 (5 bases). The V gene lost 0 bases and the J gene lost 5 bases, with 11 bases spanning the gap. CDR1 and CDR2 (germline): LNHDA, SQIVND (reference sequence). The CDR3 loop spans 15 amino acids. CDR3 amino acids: CASSIEAAGYQPQHF. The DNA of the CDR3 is TGTGCCAGTAGTATAGAGGCGGCAGGGTATCAGCCCCAGCATTTT.

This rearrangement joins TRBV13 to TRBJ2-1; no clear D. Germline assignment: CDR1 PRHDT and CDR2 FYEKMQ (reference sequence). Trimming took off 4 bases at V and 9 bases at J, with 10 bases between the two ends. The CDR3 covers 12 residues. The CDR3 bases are TGTGCCAGCAGCTCGGACCTCACTGAGCAGTTCTTC. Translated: CASSSDLTEQFF.

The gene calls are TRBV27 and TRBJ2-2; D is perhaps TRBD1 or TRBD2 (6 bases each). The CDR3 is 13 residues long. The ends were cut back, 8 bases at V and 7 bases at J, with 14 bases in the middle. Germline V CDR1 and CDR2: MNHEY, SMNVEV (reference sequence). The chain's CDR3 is CASRGQDGGELFF. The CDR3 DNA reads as TGTGCCAGCCGGGGGCAGGATGGCGGGGAGCTGTTTTTT.

The CDR3 bases are TGTGCCAGCAGTTACTCGGAGGGCCCCTTGGAAGGCTACACCTTC. Its translation is CASSYSEGPLEGYTF. The gene calls are TRBV6-6 and TRBJ1-2; D is unclear. Germline lookup yields CDR1 MNHNY and CDR2 SVGAGI (reference sequence). V lost 0 bases and J 8 bases, leaving 16 bases between the germline ends. This CDR3 has 15 residues.

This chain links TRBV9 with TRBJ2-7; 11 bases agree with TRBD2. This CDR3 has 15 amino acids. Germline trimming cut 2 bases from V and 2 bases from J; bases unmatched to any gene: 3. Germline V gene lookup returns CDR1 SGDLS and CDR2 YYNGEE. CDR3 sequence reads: CASSVDSGGAYEQYF. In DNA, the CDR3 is TGTGCCAGCAGCGTGGATAGCGGGGGGGCCTACGAGCAGTACTTC.

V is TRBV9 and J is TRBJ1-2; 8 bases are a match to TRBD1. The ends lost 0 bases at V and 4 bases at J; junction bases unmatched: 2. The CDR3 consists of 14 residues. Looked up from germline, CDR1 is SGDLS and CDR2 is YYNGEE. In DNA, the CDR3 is TGTGCCAGCAGCGTAGAAACAGGGGGCTATGGCTACACCTTC. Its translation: CASSVETGGYGYTF.

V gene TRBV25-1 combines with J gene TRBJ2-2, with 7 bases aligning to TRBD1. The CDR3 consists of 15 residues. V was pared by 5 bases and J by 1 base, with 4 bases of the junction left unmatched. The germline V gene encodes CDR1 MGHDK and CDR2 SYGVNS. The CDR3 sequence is CASSWAGGNTGELFF. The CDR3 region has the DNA TGTGCCAGCAGTTGGGCAGGGGGGAACACCGGGGAGCTGTTTTTT.

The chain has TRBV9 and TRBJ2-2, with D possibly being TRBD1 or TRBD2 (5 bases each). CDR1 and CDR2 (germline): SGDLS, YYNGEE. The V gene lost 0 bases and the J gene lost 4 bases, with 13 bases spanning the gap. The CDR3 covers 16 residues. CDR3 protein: CASSVAGRGLTGELFF. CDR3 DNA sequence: TGTGCCAGCAGCGTAGCGGGACGGGGTCTCACCGGGGAGCTGTTTTTT.

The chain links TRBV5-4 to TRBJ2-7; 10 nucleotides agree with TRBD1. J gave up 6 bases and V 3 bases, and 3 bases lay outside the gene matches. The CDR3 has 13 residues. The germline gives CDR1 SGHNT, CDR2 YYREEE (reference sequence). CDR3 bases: TGTGCCAGCAGCTGGACAGGGGGACGCGAGCAGTACTTC. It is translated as CASSWTGGREQYF.

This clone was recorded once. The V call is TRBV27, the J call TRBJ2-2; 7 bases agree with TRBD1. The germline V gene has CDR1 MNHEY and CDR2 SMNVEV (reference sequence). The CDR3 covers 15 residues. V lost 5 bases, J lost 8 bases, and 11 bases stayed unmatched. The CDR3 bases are TGTGCCAGCAGTCACAGGGGACCAGTTGATGGGGAGCTGTTTTTT. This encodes CASSHRGPVDGELFF.

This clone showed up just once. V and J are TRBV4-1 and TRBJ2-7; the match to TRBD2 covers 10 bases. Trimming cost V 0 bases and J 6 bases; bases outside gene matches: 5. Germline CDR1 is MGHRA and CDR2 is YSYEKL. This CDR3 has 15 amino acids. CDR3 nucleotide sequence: TGCGCCAGCAGCCAAGATACTAGCGGGGTTGGCGAGCAGTACTTC. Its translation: CASSQDTSGVGEQYF.

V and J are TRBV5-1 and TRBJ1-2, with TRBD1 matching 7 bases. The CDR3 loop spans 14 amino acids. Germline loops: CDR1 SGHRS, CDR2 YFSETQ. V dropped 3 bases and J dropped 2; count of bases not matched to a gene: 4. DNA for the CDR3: TGCGCCAGCAGCTCGACAGGGAGCAACTATGGCTACACCTTC. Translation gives CASSSTGSNYGYTF.

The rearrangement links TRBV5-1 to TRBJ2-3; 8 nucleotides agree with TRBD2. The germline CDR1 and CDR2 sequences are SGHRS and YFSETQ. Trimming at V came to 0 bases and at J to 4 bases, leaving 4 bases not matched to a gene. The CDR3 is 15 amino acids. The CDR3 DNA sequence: TGCGCCAGCAGCTTGGCCGGGGGGGCCGCAGATACGCAGTATTTT. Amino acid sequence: CASSLAGGAADTQYF.

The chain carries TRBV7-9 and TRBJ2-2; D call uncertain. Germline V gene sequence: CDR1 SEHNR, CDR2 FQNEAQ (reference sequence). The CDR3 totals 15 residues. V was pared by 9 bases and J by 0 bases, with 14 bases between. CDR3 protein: CARSQVESNTGELFF. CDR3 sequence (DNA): TGTGCCAGGTCTCAGGTGGAGTCGAACACCGGGGAGCTGTTTTTT. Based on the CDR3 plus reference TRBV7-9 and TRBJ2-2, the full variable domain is DTGVSQNPRHKITKRGQNVTFRCDPISEHNRLYWYRQTLGQGPEFLTYFQNEAQLEKSRLLSDRFSAERPKGSFSTLEIQRTEQGDSAMYLCARSQVESNTGELFFGEGSRLTVL.

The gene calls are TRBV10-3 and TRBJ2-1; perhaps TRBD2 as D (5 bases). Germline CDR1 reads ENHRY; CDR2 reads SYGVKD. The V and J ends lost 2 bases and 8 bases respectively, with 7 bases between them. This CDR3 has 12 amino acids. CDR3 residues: CAISEPGDEQFF. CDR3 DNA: TGTGCCATCAGTGAGCCCGGGGATGAGCAGTTCTTC.

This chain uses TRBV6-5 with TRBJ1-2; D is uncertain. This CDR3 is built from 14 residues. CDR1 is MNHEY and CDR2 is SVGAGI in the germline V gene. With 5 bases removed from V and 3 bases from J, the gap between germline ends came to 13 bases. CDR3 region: CASSPTGVYYGYTF. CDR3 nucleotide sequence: TGTGCCAGCAGTCCGACGGGAGTATACTATGGCTACACCTTC.

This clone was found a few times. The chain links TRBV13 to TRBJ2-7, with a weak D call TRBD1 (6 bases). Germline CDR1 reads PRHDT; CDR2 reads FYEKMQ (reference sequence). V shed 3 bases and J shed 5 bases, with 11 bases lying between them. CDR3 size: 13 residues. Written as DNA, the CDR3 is TGTGCCAGCAGCTTGGTCAGGGGAGACGAGCAGTACTTC. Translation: CASSLVRGDEQYF.

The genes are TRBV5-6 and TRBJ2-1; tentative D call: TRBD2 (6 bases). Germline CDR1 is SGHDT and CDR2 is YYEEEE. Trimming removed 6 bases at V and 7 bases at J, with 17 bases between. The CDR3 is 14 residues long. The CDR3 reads CASMEVSGENEQFF. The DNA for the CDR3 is TGTGCCAGCATGGAAGTTAGCGGAGAAAATGAGCAGTTCTTC.

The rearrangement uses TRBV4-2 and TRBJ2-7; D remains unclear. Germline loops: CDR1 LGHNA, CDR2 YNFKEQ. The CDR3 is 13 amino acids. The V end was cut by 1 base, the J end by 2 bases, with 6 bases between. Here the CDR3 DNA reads TGTGCCAGCAGCCAAGCTGTAACCTACGAGCAGTACTTC. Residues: CASSQAVTYEQYF.

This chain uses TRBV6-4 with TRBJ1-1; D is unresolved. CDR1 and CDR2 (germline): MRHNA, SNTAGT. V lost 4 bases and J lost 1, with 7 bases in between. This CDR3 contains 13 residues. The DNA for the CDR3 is TGTGCCAGCAGTGCATACAAGAACACTGAAGCTTTCTTT. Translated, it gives CASSAYKNTEAFF.

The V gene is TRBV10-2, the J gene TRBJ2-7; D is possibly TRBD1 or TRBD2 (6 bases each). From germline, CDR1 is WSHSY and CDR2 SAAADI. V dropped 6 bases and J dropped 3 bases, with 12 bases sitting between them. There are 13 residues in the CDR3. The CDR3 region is CASREGGLYEQYF. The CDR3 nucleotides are TGCGCCAGCAGGGAGGGGGGACTCTACGAGCAGTACTTC.